Below, 11 T cell receptor beta chains from the same sample are listed, as sequenced in a study of identical twins. In TCRdb, the 5' RACE reads were re-called with MiXCR into one record per CDR3 protein. The table shows about 240,000 distinct CDR3 sequences, with roughly an eighth occurring only once. These sequences were also reported in another study, on yellow fever vaccine responses in identical twins.

The sequencing input was memory (CD45RO+) T cells sorted from blood. These receptors were obtained from a woman under 30 in good health.

This clonotype was seen a handful of times. This chain connects TRBV7-9 to TRBJ1-3; perhaps TRBD1 as D (5 bases). V lost 2 bases to trimming and J lost 2 bases, with 13 bases between them. The CDR3 runs to 16 residues. The germline V gene encodes CDR1 SEHNR and CDR2 FQNEAQ (reference sequence). The CDR3 loop is CASSLNGALAGNTIYF. In nucleotides, the CDR3 is TGTGCCAGCAGCTTAAATGGGGCTCTGGCTGGAAACACCATATATTTT. The full variable domain, rest sourced from reference TRBV7-9 and TRBJ1-3, is DTGVSQNPRHKITKRGQNVTFRCDPISEHNRLYWYRQTLGQGPEFLTYFQNEAQLEKSRLLSDRFSAERPKGSFSTLEIQRTEQGDSAMYLCASSLNGALAGNTIYFGEGSWLTVV.

This clonotype has a single count. A much larger clone lies a single base off, so this may be a read error. The chain carries TRBV6-6 and TRBJ2-3; D is ambiguous. Trimming left V 6 bases short and J 2 bases short, with 6 bases between. CDR3 size: 12 residues. Germline V gene sequence: CDR1 MNHNY, CDR2 SVGAGI (reference sequence). The CDR3 DNA is TGTGCCAGCAGACGATTCACAGATACGCAGTATTTT. It translates to CASRRFTDTQYF.

The chain combines TRBV3-1 with TRBJ2-2; TRBD2 agrees at 9 bases. V lost 10 bases to trimming and J lost 0 bases; unmatched junction nucleotides: 12. From germline, CDR1 is LGHDT and CDR2 YNNKEL (reference sequence). The CDR3 runs to 17 residues. The DNA for the CDR3 is TGTGCCACCCAGCCCGGGGGACTAGCCGCGAACACCGGGGAGCTGTTTTTT. Translating gives CATQPGGLAANTGELFF.

The chain combines TRBV7-9 with TRBJ2-1; D uncertain. Deletions cut 3 bases from V and 10 bases from J, with 13 bases between. The CDR3 covers 13 residues. Looked up from germline, CDR1 is SEHNR and CDR2 is FQNEAQ (reference sequence). Written as DNA, the CDR3 is TGTGCCAGCAGCTTTGGATCCTATGGGGAGCAGTTCTTC. Translation: CASSFGSYGEQFF.

The chain links TRBV5-1 to TRBJ2-2; TRBD2 matches at 15 bases. The ends lost 3 bases at V and 3 bases at J; junction bases unmatched: 3. CDR1 is SGHRS and CDR2 is YFSETQ in the germline V gene. The CDR3 totals 17 residues. The DNA of the CDR3 is TGCGCCAGCAGCTGGACTAGCGGGGGGGCCGACACCGGGGAGCTGTTTTTT. It is translated as CASSWTSGGADTGELFF.

The sample holds a few counts of this clonotype. This CDR3 is CASSYLGGAQHF. CDR3 bases: TGTGCCAGCAGTTACCTGGGGGGAGCCCAGCATTTT. The chain joins TRBV6-5 to TRBJ1-5, with D perhaps matching TRBD1 (5 bases). The CDR3 length is 12 residues. The germline CDR1 and CDR2 sequences are MNHEY and SVGAGI. With 2 bases removed from V and 11 bases from J, the gap between germline ends came to 10 bases.

In this sample, this clonotype turned up a few times. The V gene is TRBV28, the J gene TRBJ1-1; no reliable D call. This CDR3 region has 12 residues. V lost 6 bases, J lost 7 bases, and 12 bases lay in between. Looked up from germline, CDR1 is MDHEN and CDR2 is SYDVKM. The CDR3 DNA reads as TGTGCCAGCAGCTGGAGGTACTATGAAGCTTTCTTT. This codes for CASSWRYYEAFF.

The chain recombines TRBV2 with TRBJ2-3, with 9 bases identical to TRBD2. Germline-derived CDR1 and CDR2 are SNHLY and FYNNEI. Trimming cost V 3 bases and J 3 bases; bases outside gene matches: 4. The CDR3 length is 15 residues. The CDR3 region has the DNA TGTGCCAGCAGTGATGGTAGCGGGAGTACAGATACGCAGTATTTT. This codes for CASSDGSGSTDTQYF.

The sample holds a few counts of this clonotype. CDR3 coding DNA: TGTGCCACCAGTGATTTTTCGGCTAGCGGGAGTGGCGAGCAGTACTTC. It yields the protein CATSDFSASGSGEQYF. The chain employs TRBV24-1 and TRBJ2-7, with 10 bases lining up with TRBD2. The V and J ends lost 1 base and 6 bases, in that order; junction bases with no gene match: 8. The CDR3 is made up of 16 amino acids. Germline-derived CDR1 and CDR2 are KGHDR and SFDVKD.

The chain is built from TRBV7-2 and TRBJ2-3, with D tentatively TRBD2 (5 bases). The CDR3 contains 11 residues. V lost 8 bases and J 6 bases, leaving 9 bases between the germline ends. Germline V gene sequence: CDR1 SGHTA, CDR2 FQGNSA. CDR3: CASGSGDTQYF. For the CDR3, the DNA is TGTGCCAGCGGAAGCGGCGATACGCAGTATTTT.

This clonotype was recorded a few times. This chain links TRBV3-1 with TRBJ2-1, with TRBD2 identical over 13 bases. The CDR3 runs to 16 residues. Germline V gene data show CDR1 as LGHDT and CDR2 as YNNKEL (reference sequence). V dropped 1 base and J dropped 8; count of bases not matched to a gene: 5. The chain's CDR3 is CASSQVGTSGKHEQFF. In DNA, the CDR3 is TGTGCCAGCAGCCAAGTCGGGACTAGCGGGAAGCATGAGCAGTTCTTC.